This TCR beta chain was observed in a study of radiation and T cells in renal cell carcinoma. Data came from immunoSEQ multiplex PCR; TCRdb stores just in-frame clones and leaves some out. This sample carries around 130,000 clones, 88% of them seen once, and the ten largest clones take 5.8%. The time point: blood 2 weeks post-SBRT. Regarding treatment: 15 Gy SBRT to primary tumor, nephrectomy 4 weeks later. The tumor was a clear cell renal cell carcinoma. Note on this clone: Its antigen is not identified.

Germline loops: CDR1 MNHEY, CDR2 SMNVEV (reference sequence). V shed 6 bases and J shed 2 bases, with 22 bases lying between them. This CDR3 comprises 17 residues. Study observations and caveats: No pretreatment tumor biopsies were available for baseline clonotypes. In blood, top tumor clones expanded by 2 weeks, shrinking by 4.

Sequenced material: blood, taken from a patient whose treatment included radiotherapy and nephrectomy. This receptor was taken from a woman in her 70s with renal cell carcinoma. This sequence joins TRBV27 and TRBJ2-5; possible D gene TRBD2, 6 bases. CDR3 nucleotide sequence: TGTGCCAGCAGGTCCCCGGGGAGCGGAGGGCCGCAAGAGACCCAGTACTTC. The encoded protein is CASRSPGSGGPQETQYF.